A selection of T cell receptor beta chains follows, all from one sample in a study of blood T cells in healthy people across ages. One entry per CDR3 protein results from TCRdb running MiXCR on the 5' RACE reads. Of about 970,000 distinct CDR3 sequences detected, just over 50% appear once; the ten largest clones hold around 21%. Sequencing was carried out using blood. All receptors come from a woman in her fifties or sixties in good health. Both conserved end residues are part of each CDR3. D genes are given only for firm matches. Part of the rows lack a size; the others show once, few, many or a class for expanded clones.

>TRBV29-1|NA|few|TRBJ2-5
CSVDGDVTETQYF
TGCAGCGTTGATGGTGACGTTACGGAGACCCAGTACTTC
>TRBV20-1|NA|NA|TRBJ1-2
CSVDRLNYGYTF
TGCAGTGTTGACAGGCTTAACTATGGCTACACCTTC
>TRBV28|TRBD1|NA|TRBJ1-2
CASRLQTGSHYGYTF
TGTGCCAGCAGACTCCAGACAGGGTCGCACTATGGCTACACCTTC
>TRBV4-1|NA|NA|TRBJ2-1
CASSQDHQGGEQFF
TGCGCCAGCAGCCAAGATCACCAGGGCGGCGAGCAGTTCTTC
>TRBV6-2/TRBV6-3|TRBD2|NA|TRBJ2-5
CASNQPTLGLAETQYF
TGTGCCAGCAATCAACCCACTCTGGGACTAGCGGAGACCCAGTACTTC
>TRBV12-3/TRBV12-4|NA|few|TRBJ2-1
CASSLRAGVDNEQFF
TGTGCCAGCAGTTTAAGGGCAGGGGTGGACAATGAGCAGTTCTTC
>TRBV29-1|TRBD1|NA|TRBJ2-3
CSVGTGANPSTDTQYF
TGCAGCGTTGGGACAGGGGCTAATCCCTCCACAGATACGCAGTATTTT
>TRBV15|TRBD1|NA|TRBJ2-3
CATSRDRGSTDTQYF
TGTGCCACCTCGCGGGACAGGGGTAGCACAGATACGCAGTATTTT
>TRBV6-2/TRBV6-3|TRBD2|NA|TRBJ2-7
CASSYSSGMSKAYEQYF
TGTGCCAGCAGTTACTCTAGCGGGATGTCCAAGGCCTACGAGCAGTACTTC
>TRBV12-3/TRBV12-4|TRBD1|NA|TRBJ2-5
CASSVGTGGCETQYF
TGTGCCAGCAGTGTCGGGACAGGGGGCTGTGAGACCCAGTACTTC